This T cell receptor (beta chain) was captured in a study of blood T cells in healthy people across ages. Turning to the study itself: Capture via template switching afforded approximately one barcoded beta molecule per two T cells. General study findings and limits: Getting older went along with TCR beta diversity per million T cells dropping roughly linearly. PBMCs that were unsorted prevented a conclusive naive versus antigen-experienced comparison.

Comment on this clonotype: What it recognizes is unknown.

The germline V and J ends were trimmed by 7 bases and 7 bases, with 11 bases remaining between them. The germline gives CDR1 SQVTM, CDR2 ANQGSEA. This CDR3 region has 11 residues. Together with a sample-barcoded 5' primer, a J-beta primer mix was included in a second PCR lasting about 7 to 12 cycles. TCRdb fed the 5' RACE reads into MiXCR, producing one record per CDR3 protein. Of under 2,000,000 distinct CDR3 sequences listed, roughly 52% are singletons. The TCR originated in a woman in her 40s in good health. Sequenced sample: blood. V usage is TRBV29-1 and J usage is TRBJ2-1; D gene unclear. The CDR3 here is CSGRHTNEQFF. The DNA for the CDR3 is TGCAGCGGACGTCACACGAATGAGCAGTTCTTC.